The T cell receptor beta chain under discussion was sequenced for a study of HIV-infected patients and healthy controls (dated by TCRdb to about 2014). Context from the whole study: Whether deep TCR repertoire sequencing of small blood samples from HIV patients could capture immune perturbation and reconstitution was tested in the study. The research as a whole found: The study cohorts differed slightly in age and sex profile, but those differences did not account for the observed differences in diversity. Comparisons were complicated by unequal numbers of distinct sequences between patients and controls, and rare events from HIV-infected data were overweighted by size-matching. Compared with controls, HIV-infected patients showed significantly different mean usage of eight alpha and eight beta V genes. Healthy controls shared more CDR3s between individuals than HIV+ patients, by Jaccard index and by count of highly shared sequences. MAIT cell alpha-chain CDR3s were present at high frequency in healthy controls but severely depleted in HIV+ repertoires. HIV-associated CDR3s exhibited a significant reduction in frequency during therapy, whereas CMV-associated CDR3s exhibited no significant change, although the majority increased in frequency. The pairing of alpha and beta chains was not determined in the samples. Sequencing depth was restricted by the use of whole blood, which also prevented the dynamics of distinct T-cell subpopulations from being separated. HLA typing of donors was not performed in the study. Size-matched repertoire data did not replicate the apparent post-therapy recovery of the Gini index in HIV-infected patients. Roughly threefold more distinct CDR3s and higher Shannon diversity were observed in healthy control repertoires than in untreated HIV+ repertoires. Only sixteen HIV-infected individuals were processed, which the authors considered a major limit on how widely the findings apply. HIV-infected repertoires had significantly higher mean Gini indices than controls, possibly reflecting oligoclonality.

Whole blood was used without cell fractionation, so the repertoire reflected all unsorted peripheral T cells. Approximately ten uninfected healthy donors were sampled as controls, several of whom were sampled twice 2 to 4 months apart. For RNA extraction, an approximately 2.3 ml sample of peripheral blood was drawn into Tempus tubes. Residual genomic DNA was removed with the TURBO-DNase kit and globin mRNA was depleted with GLOBINclear. The CDR3 contains 16 residues, cysteine and phenylalanine counted. The kept DNA is CDR3 alone, 48 bases in frame from the first base. V lost 0 bases and J lost 5 bases, and the count of bases not matched to a germline gene is 7. Based on the germline V gene (reference sequence), the CDR1 and CDR2 sequences are MNHNY and SVGAGI. This clonotype is judged medium-sized (0.01 to 0.1%). What this receptor recognizes is not known. No much larger clone exists at a distance of one base, and base qualities are not known.

Approximately 0.5 ug RNA was reverse transcribed with SuperScript III using primers against the alpha and beta constant regions. Separate alpha and beta chain libraries were generated by chain-specific third strand synthesis with multiplexing indices. The protocol used a single primer pair to amplify all rearrangements within a chain, which avoided primer bias, and attached molecular barcodes to each cDNA molecule. Purified cDNA was ligated with T4 RNA Ligase 1 onto a 5' RACE adapter bearing a random hexamer and the SP2 sequencing primer site. Second strand synthesis was performed with Phusion polymerase and primed from the SP2 site, and slow temperature ramps were applied to favor optimal annealing. Each molecule's 12-nucleotide barcode consisted of two random hexamer sequences, both added before amplification and joined together. An amplification PCR of approximately 25 cycles with P5s and P7 primers came after a short first PCR that had added P5 and P7 adapter elements plus a second index. The libraries went through 27 PCR cycles in total, were quantified on a Qubit, were sized on a Bioanalyzer, and were diluted to about 4 nM. Sequencing of the normalized libraries was performed on an Illumina MiSeq with 2 x 250 paired-end kits. Reverse transcription reactions were cleaned up on MinElute columns and eluted into approximately 10 ul Tris-Cl. Adapter ligations were incubated for 23 hours at 16 degrees C and subsequently purified with AMPure XP beads at a 1:1 ratio. The original methods were these. Demultiplexed FASTQ files were processed with a modified Decombinator by which V, J, insert and barcode information was output. Sequences sharing a barcode but differing from the dominant sequence were discarded as errors, and barcodes clustered at Levenshtein distance 3 were counted to estimate original cDNA molecules. Downstream analyses used R packages ineq, vegan, igraph and RCytoscape, with IMGT nomenclature and CDR3 definitions. V gene usage was computed over distinct sequences, each TCR counted once to avoid skew from clonal expansion. Whenever two unique CDR3 amino acid sequences within a donor differed by a single Levenshtein edit, similarity networks linked them. The authors compiled published HIV-specific CDR3s (around 88 alpha, approximately 700 beta) and CMV-specific CDR3s (roughly twelve alpha, fewer than 300 beta) and searched for them in the repertoires. Random subsampling to size-matched repertoires showed patients' decreased diversity was not caused by their lower sequence numbers. The public reads were quality trimmed at Q25 with fastp and then assembled into clones with MiXCR by TCRdb, keeping productive beta chains. Here each entry gathers all rows of one CDR3 protein and keeps the most common genes and DNA. The V and J calls come from TCRdb's annotation, not from the publication. A total of 13,000 or so distinct CDR3 sequences appear in this sample, roughly 9.9% of them only once. About 6.8% of the sample lies in the top ten.

What was sequenced was blood. This clonotype originated in an adult in good health. The chain links TRBV6-6 with TRBJ1-1; the central 9 bases match TRBD1. The DNA is as follows: TGTGCCAGCAGTTACTCCACAGGGGGCTCGGGGACTGAAGCTTTCTTT. Its protein product is CASSYSTGGSGTEAFF.